What follows are 31 T cell receptor beta chains derived from one specimen sequenced in a study of beta chain features in type 1 diabetes. General study results and limits: Type 1 diabetes patients showed a moderate but significant shortening of TCRB CDR3s in all four CD4+ subsets.

These receptors are not linked to any known antigen. Sequenced material consisted of expressed TCRB transcripts (all of the isolated RNA was reverse transcribed). Generated by immunoSEQ multiplex PCR, the TCRdb table keeps only in-frame clones and is missing some. This table has about 650,000 clones, over 10% appearing once. Sequencing used naive CD4+ T cells from blood. The receptors shown here come from a man aged 25-45 years with type 1 diabetes.

This sequence joins TRBV6-5 and TRBJ1-2; D unclear. Trimming pared 6 bases from V and 0 bases from J, leaving 14 bases between. The germline V gene encodes CDR1 MNHEY and CDR2 SVGAGI. The CDR3 loop spans 15 amino acids. The CDR3 is CASSPRTSSNYGYTF. The CDR3 region has the DNA TGTGCCAGCAGCCCTAGGACCTCCTCTAACTATGGCTACACCTTC.

Regarding this clone: At the DNA level, this CDR3 is encoded by other sequences in the same sample as well. The rearrangement joins TRBV6-6 to TRBJ2-5; D gene uncertain. The CDR3 is 11 amino acids. In germline, CDR1 is MNHNY, CDR2 SVGAGI (reference sequence). Between the trimmed V and J ends, which lost 2 bases and 5 bases, there was a span of 3 bases. Here the CDR3 DNA reads TGTGCCAGCAGTTACGGCGAGACCCAGTACTTC. The encoded protein is CASSYGETQYF.

This chain links TRBV29-1 with TRBJ1-1, with no clear D. The CDR3 runs to 13 residues. V dropped 5 bases and J dropped 3 bases, with 13 bases sitting between them. The germline V gene encodes CDR1 SQVTM and CDR2 ANQGSEA. As DNA, the CDR3 is TGCAGCGTTACCCCAACAGTTTACACTGAAGCTTTCTTT. Amino acids: CSVTPTVYTEAFF.

This chain connects TRBV2 to TRBJ2-3, with 8 bases matching TRBD2. The CDR3 extends over 15 amino acids. The germline V gene has CDR1 SNHLY and CDR2 FYNNEI. The ends lost 1 base at V and 4 bases at J; junction bases unmatched: 4. CDR3 in DNA: TGTGCCAGCAGTGAAGGGGTTAGCGGGGCAGATACGCAGTATTTT. Translating it yields CASSEGVSGADTQYF.

The chain uses TRBV14 and TRBJ2-5, with 8 bases lining up with TRBD1. Trimming cost V 4 bases and J 4 bases; bases outside gene matches: 8. The CDR3 is made up of 15 amino acids. Germline-derived CDR1 and CDR2 are SGHDN and FVKESK. The CDR3 sequence: CASSPIDRGGETQYF. The CDR3 DNA sequence: TGTGCCAGCAGCCCGATTGACAGGGGCGGAGAGACCCAGTACTTC.

The J gene is TRBJ2-5, the V gene TRBV6-6; 9 nucleotides align to TRBD1. The CDR3 consists of 14 residues. Unmatched junction bases numbered 7, after V lost 6 bases and J lost 5 bases. CDR1 is MNHNY and CDR2 is SVGAGI in the germline V gene (reference sequence). The CDR3 DNA reads as TGTGCCAGCAGACCTACAGGGGGCTTGGAGACCCAGTACTTC. It encodes CASRPTGGLETQYF.

The CDR3 sequence: CAWSQLTGYNSPLHF. The CDR3, as DNA: TGTGCCTGGAGTCAACTGACAGGGTATAATTCACCCCTCCACTTT. This rearrangement joins TRBV30 to TRBJ1-6, with 7 bases lining up with TRBD1. The V gene end was trimmed by 2 bases and the J gene end by 4 bases; junction bases not matched to a gene: 5. In germline, CDR1 is GTSNPN, CDR2 SVGIG (reference sequence). CDR3 length equals 15 residues.

The CDR3 loop reads CASSPAPAGESYEQYF. DNA for the CDR3: TGCGCCAGCAGCCCCGCACCAGCGGGGGAATCCTACGAGCAGTACTTC. The chain joins TRBV5-1 to TRBJ2-7, with 8 bases lining up with TRBD2. J was trimmed by 1 base and V by 4 bases; bases with no gene match: 10. The length of the CDR3 is 16 residues. Germline loops: CDR1 SGHRS, CDR2 YFSETQ.

This clone appeared a few times. This chain connects TRBV4-2 to TRBJ1-2; D is undetermined. Trimming left V 1 base short and J 4 bases short, with 7 bases between. The germline V gene encodes CDR1 LGHNA and CDR2 YNFKEQ. The CDR3 is made up of 13 amino acids. CDR3 coding DNA: TGTGCCAGCAGCCAAGGGACCCTCTATGGCTACACCTTC. Encoded protein: CASSQGTLYGYTF.

The chain combines TRBV6-4 with TRBJ2-7; the D is unclear. This CDR3 has 11 residues. V lost 4 bases and J 3 bases, leaving 4 bases between the germline ends. Germline V gives CDR1 MRHNA, CDR2 SNTAGT. CDR3 DNA sequence: TGTGCCAGCAGTGCCTGCTACGAGCAGTACTTC. Translated: CASSACYEQYF.

This clone has only a few counts. The rearrangement uses TRBV7-2 and TRBJ2-2; D might be TRBD1 (6 bases). V gave up 1 base and J gave up 4 bases, with 13 bases separating them. This CDR3 is 16 amino acids long. Per germline, CDR1 SGHTA and CDR2 FQGNSA. CDR3 bases: TGTGCCAGCAGCTTAGTAGGTGACAGGTCCACCGGGGAGCTGTTTTTT. Protein sequence: CASSLVGDRSTGELFF.

V usage is TRBV25-1 and J usage is TRBJ2-3; TRBD1 aligns across 8 bases. Germline CDR1 is MGHDK and CDR2 is SYGVNS. The V and J ends lost 4 bases and 5 bases, in that order; junction bases with no gene match: 8. CDR3 length: 15 residues. CDR3 amino acids: CASSAQQGVKDTQYF. The CDR3 bases are TGTGCCAGCAGTGCTCAACAGGGGGTTAAAGATACGCAGTATTTT.

This clone was seen more than once but under ten times. V and J are TRBV29-1 and TRBJ2-3; TRBD2 aligns across 7 bases. This CDR3 region has 13 residues. Germline values: CDR1 SQVTM, CDR2 ANQGSEA. Germline trimming cut 7 bases from V and 0 bases from J; bases unmatched to any gene: 4. The CDR3 loop is CSAGAGSTDTQYF. The CDR3 nucleotides are TGCAGCGCTGGAGCGGGGAGCACAGATACGCAGTATTTT.

This chain joins TRBV7-9 and TRBJ1-1; no clear D. There are 17 residues in the CDR3. Germline CDR1 reads SEHNR; CDR2 reads FQNEAQ (reference sequence). Trimming removed 5 bases from V and 1 base from J, with 20 bases in between. This CDR3 is CASSPRSILTTNTEAFF. DNA for the CDR3: TGTGCCAGCAGCCCTCGATCAATTCTGACTACGAACACTGAAGCTTTCTTT.

This clone was recorded a few times. CDR3 region: CASSLAKGETQYF. As DNA, the CDR3 is TGTGCCAGCAGCTTAGCGAAGGGAGAGACCCAGTACTTC. The chain combines TRBV7-6 with TRBJ2-5; the D is unclear. The CDR3 totals 13 residues. CDR1 is SGHVS and CDR2 is FNYEAQ in the germline V gene. With 0 bases removed from V and 4 bases from J, the gap between germline ends came to 6 bases.

V gene TRBV7-2 combines with J gene TRBJ2-5; TRBD1 is a possible D gene (5 bases). Germline lookup yields CDR1 SGHTA and CDR2 FQGNSA. V lost 2 bases and J 4 bases, leaving 8 bases between the germline ends. The CDR3 has 13 residues. CDR3 DNA sequence: TGTGCCAGCAGCTTAAACAGGATAGAGACCCAGTACTTC. As protein: CASSLNRIETQYF.

The chain employs TRBV10-1 and TRBJ2-3, with 7 bases aligning to TRBD1. The CDR3 consists of 18 residues. V was pared by 2 bases and J by 3 bases, with 14 bases of the junction left unmatched. Germline V gives CDR1 WNHNN, CDR2 SYGVQD (reference sequence). This CDR3 reads CASSEPSRGARGTDTQYF. CDR3 DNA sequence: TGCGCCAGCAGTGAGCCCTCCCGAGGGGCCAGGGGGACAGATACGCAGTATTTT.

V gene TRBV6-5 combines with J gene TRBJ2-7; 8 nucleotides match TRBD1. The V segment lost 5 bases and the J segment 6 bases; nucleotides outside the gene matches: 9. Germline V lookup: CDR1 MNHEY, CDR2 SVGAGI. This CDR3 comprises 14 residues. The CDR3 loop is CASSPGQGSSEQYF. The CDR3 nucleotides read TGTGCCAGCAGTCCCGGACAGGGCAGCAGCGAGCAGTACTTC.

This clone was observed a few times. V and J are TRBV27 and TRBJ2-5, with TRBD1 as a possible D gene (6 bases). Germline V gene lookup returns CDR1 MNHEY and CDR2 SMNVEV (reference sequence). The CDR3 is 12 amino acids. Trimming pared 5 bases from V and 7 bases from J, leaving 11 bases between. CDR3 sequence (DNA): TGTGCCAGCAGTCCAGGGGTGGGGACCCAGTACTTC. Translation gives CASSPGVGTQYF.

The chain is built from TRBV7-9 and TRBJ2-2; 9 bases line up with TRBD1. Germline CDR1 and CDR2: SEHNR and FQNEAQ (reference sequence). V lost 6 bases and J lost 5; bases outside the gene matches: 7. The CDR3 is 15 amino acids. CDR3 in DNA: TGTGCCAGCAGTTGGACAGGGGAGGTAACCGGGGAGCTGTTTTTT. This codes for CASSWTGEVTGELFF. The full variable domain, rest sourced from reference TRBV7-9 and TRBJ2-2, is DTGVSQNPRHKITKRGQNVTFRCDPISEHNRLYWYRQTLGQGPEFLTYFQNEAQLEKSRLLSDRFSAERPKGSFSTLEIQRTEQGDSAMYLCASSWTGEVTGELFFGEGSRLTVL.

There are a few counts of this clone. This chain joins TRBV29-1 and TRBJ2-7; D perhaps matches TRBD2 (5 bases). Trimming pared 5 bases from V and 1 base from J, leaving 15 bases between. In germline, CDR1 is SQVTM, CDR2 ANQGSEA. This CDR3 is 14 amino acids long. The CDR3 sequence is CSVRTQRTSYEQYF. CDR3 sequence (DNA): TGCAGCGTTAGGACCCAGCGGACGTCCTACGAGCAGTACTTC.

With regard to this clone: Other nucleotide sequences from this sample produce the same CDR3. This rearrangement joins TRBV29-1 to TRBJ2-1; the D gene is possibly TRBD2 (6 bases). Germline-derived CDR1 and CDR2 are SQVTM and ANQGSEA. The CDR3 contains 12 residues. Trimming stripped 6 bases from V and 0 bases from J, with 6 bases between. Here the CDR3 reads CSVEGSYNEQFF. Written as DNA, the CDR3 is TGCAGCGTGGAGGGCTCCTACAATGAGCAGTTCTTC.

This chain uses TRBV29-1 with TRBJ1-2; D is undetermined. Germline lookup yields CDR1 SQVTM and CDR2 ANQGSEA. Trimming took off 4 bases at V and 6 bases at J, with 15 bases between the two ends. This CDR3 is 13 amino acids long. The CDR3 DNA sequence: TGCAGCGTTGGATCCACGTGGGTGAATGGCTACACCTTC. Its translation is CSVGSTWVNGYTF.

This rearrangement joins TRBV14 to TRBJ2-4; perhaps TRBD1 as D (6 bases). The CDR3 length is 17 residues. The V end lost 4 bases, the J end lost 0 bases, and 16 bases lay between the germline ends. CDR1 is SGHDN and CDR2 is FVKESK in the germline V gene. DNA of the CDR3: TGTGCCAGCAGCCCACAGGGCTCTACTCTAGCCAAAAACATTCAGTACTTC. Encoded protein: CASSPQGSTLAKNIQYF.

The count of this clone is one. V is TRBV5-1 and J is TRBJ2-7, with 9 positions matching TRBD1. J gave up 4 bases and V 4 bases, and 9 bases lay outside the gene matches. There are 15 residues in the CDR3. CDR1 and CDR2 (germline): SGHRS, YFSETQ. CDR3 sequence reads: CASSQHRTGAYEQYF. The DNA of the CDR3 is TGCGCCAGCAGCCAGCACCGGACAGGGGCGTACGAGCAGTACTTC.

This clone occurred a few times. The chain combines TRBV9 with TRBJ2-2, with a weak D call TRBD1 (5 bases). CDR3 length: 15 residues. V lost 3 bases and J 5 bases, leaving 14 bases between the germline ends. From germline, CDR1 is SGDLS and CDR2 YYNGEE. The CDR3 DNA sequence: TGTGCCAGCAGCGCAACGAGTGACAGTACCGGGGAGCTGTTTTTT. This sequence encodes CASSATSDSTGELFF.

As to this clone: The same CDR3 can be traced to other DNA sequences in this sample. The chain links TRBV5-1 to TRBJ2-7; perhaps TRBD2 as D (5 bases). The V gene's germline CDR1 is SGHRS and CDR2 YFSETQ. V lost 0 bases, J lost 3 bases, and 7 bases lay in between. The CDR3 loop spans 13 amino acids. The CDR3 reads CASSLDRDYEQYF. The CDR3 nucleotides read TGCGCCAGCAGCTTGGACCGGGACTACGAGCAGTACTTC.

The V call is TRBV10-3, the J call TRBJ2-6; D is unresolved. The V end was cut by 2 bases, the J end by 2 bases, with 4 bases between. The CDR3 length is 14 residues. Germline CDR1 is ENHRY and CDR2 is SYGVKD. CDR3 amino acids: CAISEATGANVLTF. The CDR3 DNA sequence: TGTGCCATCAGTGAGGCGACTGGGGCCAACGTCCTGACTTTC.

J is TRBJ2-1 and V is TRBV18; 13 bases are shared with TRBD2. V trimming: 1 base; J trimming: 6 bases; junction bases outside the gene matches: 6. Germline CDR1 reads KGHSH; CDR2 reads LQKENI. The CDR3 totals 17 residues. For the CDR3, the DNA is TGTGCCAGCTCACCACTGCTTGGGACTAGCGGGGTCAATGAGCAGTTCTTC. It codes for CASSPLLGTSGVNEQFF.

The rearrangement links TRBV7-9 to TRBJ2-5; 10 nucleotides align to TRBD2. The trim removed 5 bases at V and 4 bases at J, leaving 7 bases unmatched. This CDR3 spans 15 amino acids. Looked up from germline, CDR1 is SEHNR and CDR2 is FQNEAQ (reference sequence). CDR3 sequence reads: CASSELAGPGETQYF. The CDR3 bases are TGTGCCAGCAGCGAACTAGCGGGACCCGGAGAGACCCAGTACTTC.

CDR3 region: CASSPQGRRTGELFF. The CDR3 DNA is TGTGCCAGCAGCCCCCAGGGGAGGCGTACCGGGGAGCTGTTTTTT. The V gene is TRBV9, the J gene TRBJ2-2, with D possibly being TRBD1 or TRBD2 (6 bases each). Per germline, CDR1 SGDLS and CDR2 YYNGEE. V was pared by 4 bases and J by 5 bases, with 15 bases between. The CDR3 has 15 residues. The variable domain in full, completed from reference TRBV9 and TRBJ2-2, reads DSGVTQTPKHLITATGQRVTLRCSPRSGDLSVYWYQQSLDQGLQFLIQYYNGEERAKGNILERFSAQQFPDLHSELNLSSLELGDSALYFCASSPQGRRTGELFFGEGSRLTVL.